Following are 26 T cell receptor beta chains from one sample sequenced in a study of Graves' ophthalmopathy and Graves' hyperthyroidism. The sequenced template was RNA, covering the TCR beta CDR3 region. First-round RT-PCR employed HTBI primers, with a second-round multiplex PCR after it. TCRdb recomputed calls from the multiplex PCR reads with MiXCR, one row per CDR3 protein. The profile shows hundreds of thousands of distinct CDR3 sequences, about 20% of them singletons. The specimen was peripheral blood. The source of these receptors is a woman younger than 30 with stable Graves' hyperthyroidism. Some clones in this sample may be carry-over from other donors' samples.

This clonotype was recorded at least ten times. The rearrangement joins TRBV9 to TRBJ2-7, with 12 bases lining up with TRBD2. In germline, CDR1 is SGDLS, CDR2 YYNGEE. V lost 0 bases to trimming and J lost 4 bases; unmatched junction nucleotides: 5. The CDR3 covers 16 residues. The CDR3 region is CASSVAGTSGFYEQYF. CDR3 in DNA: TGTGCCAGCAGCGTAGCGGGGACTAGCGGGTTTTACGAGCAGTACTTC.

This clonotype has ten or more counts. V is TRBV28 and J is TRBJ2-7; 7 nucleotides agree with TRBD2. CDR1 and CDR2 from the germline V gene are MDHEN and SYDVKM. Losses at the gene ends were 6 bases for V and 2 bases for J; bases not matched to a gene: 7. The CDR3 has 14 residues. The chain's CDR3 is CASSVKRGAYEQYF. The CDR3 nucleotides are TGTGCCAGCAGCGTGAAGCGGGGTGCCTACGAGCAGTACTTC.

This clonotype was counted a few times. The chain is built from TRBV12-3 or TRBV12-4 and TRBJ1-6; maybe TRBD1 (6 bases). The length of the CDR3 is 14 residues. V was shortened by 2 bases and J by 5 bases, with 7 bases between the two germline ends. The CDR3 is CASSLWGHNSPLHF. The CDR3 DNA is TGTGCCAGCAGTTTATGGGGGCATAATTCACCCCTCCACTTT.

In this sample, this clonotype turned up many times. The chain is built from TRBV28 and TRBJ1-2; 7 bases are a match to TRBD1. The length of the CDR3 is 13 residues. The J segment lost 8 bases and the V segment lost 6 bases, leaving 9 bases of the junction unmatched. Looked up from germline, CDR1 is MDHEN and CDR2 is SYDVKM. The CDR3 DNA reads TGTGCCAGCAGCTACCTACAGGGGAACGGCTACACCTTC. Its translation is CASSYLQGNGYTF.

Ten or more counts support this clonotype. The chain combines TRBV6-1 with TRBJ2-2, with 14 bases aligning to TRBD2. J was trimmed by 6 bases and V by 6 bases; bases with no gene match: 6. The germline CDR1 and CDR2 sequences are MNHNS and SASEGT. CDR3 length: 16 amino acids. The CDR3 DNA sequence: TGTGCCAGCAGCGACGAGACTAGCGGGAGGGCCGGGGAGCTGTTTTTT. Residues: CASSDETSGRAGELFF.

The table lists this clonotype with many counts. V gene TRBV12-3 or TRBV12-4 combines with J gene TRBJ1-2; no clear D. The CDR3 is 14 amino acids. The V gene lost 3 bases and the J gene lost 2 bases, with 10 bases spanning the gap. This chain's CDR3 is CASSLRKGNYGYTF. The CDR3 coding sequence is TGTGCCAGCAGTTTGCGAAAGGGAAACTATGGCTACACCTTC.

At least ten counts were recorded for this clonotype. The chain links TRBV15 to TRBJ2-7, with TRBD1 identical over 8 bases. Per germline, CDR1 LNHNV and CDR2 YYDKDF (reference sequence). V was pared by 0 bases and J by 4 bases, with 5 bases of the junction left unmatched. The CDR3 totals 15 residues. The CDR3 sequence is CATSREQGGYYEQYF. The CDR3 DNA reads as TGTGCCACCAGCAGAGAACAGGGGGGTTATTACGAGCAGTACTTC. Filled out from reference TRBV15 and TRBJ2-7, the complete variable domain reads DAMVIQNPRYQVTQFGKPVTLSCSQTLNHNVMYWYQQKSSQAPKLLFHYYDKDFNNEADTPDNFQSRRPNTSFCFLDIRSPGLGDTAMYLCATSREQGGYYEQYFGPGTRLTVT.

V and J are TRBV2 and TRBJ2-7; 11 positions agree with TRBD2. Germline trimming cut 6 bases from V and 3 bases from J; bases unmatched to any gene: 4. CDR3 length: 14 residues. Germline-derived CDR1 and CDR2 are SNHLY and FYNNEI. The CDR3 here is CASSPSGRRYEQYF. In nucleotides, the CDR3 is TGTGCCAGCAGCCCTAGCGGGAGGCGCTACGAGCAGTACTTC.

The sample holds many counts of this clonotype. The chain recombines TRBV6-1 with TRBJ2-7, with D hard to call. CDR1 and CDR2 (germline): MNHNS, SASEGT. V gave up 3 bases and J gave up 2 bases, with 5 bases separating them. This CDR3 is 12 amino acids long. CDR3 sequence: CASSETAYEQYF. CDR3 bases: TGTGCCAGCAGTGAGACCGCCTACGAGCAGTACTTC.

CDR3 region: CSVETGEQYF. In DNA, the CDR3 is TGCAGCGTTGAGACGGGGGAGCAGTACTTC. V and J are TRBV29-1 and TRBJ2-7; the D gene is possibly TRBD2 (5 bases). The CDR3 runs to 10 residues. Trimming stripped 3 bases from V and 7 bases from J, with 7 bases between. Per the germline V gene, CDR1 is SQVTM and CDR2 is ANQGSEA.

This clonotype has more than one count but fewer than ten. A junction end diverges from the germline sequence, so it may reflect a read error. The chain is built from TRBV27 and TRBJ1-1, with D maybe TRBD1 (5 bases). The CDR3 is made up of 13 amino acids. Germline V gene sequence: CDR1 MNHEY, CDR2 SMNVEV (reference sequence). CDR3 region: CASSLGGGTEASF. The CDR3 DNA reads as TGTGCCAGCAGTTTGGGGGGGGGGACTGAAGCTTCCTTT.

This clonotype appeared many times. The V gene is TRBV4-2, the J gene TRBJ1-2, with 12 positions matching TRBD1. Looked up from germline, CDR1 is LGHNA and CDR2 is YNFKEQ. Unmatched junction bases numbered 8, after V lost 5 bases and J lost 7 bases. The CDR3 runs to 15 residues. The CDR3 nucleotides are TGTGCCAGCAGCATCACCGGGACAGGGGGCTCTGGCTACACCTTC. Its protein product is CASSITGTGGSGYTF.

This clonotype appeared many times. The chain recombines TRBV27 with TRBJ1-2; D gene unclear. This CDR3 spans 15 amino acids. Between the trimmed V and J ends, which lost 7 bases and 6 bases, there was a span of 21 bases. The germline V gene has CDR1 MNHEY and CDR2 SMNVEV (reference sequence). The chain's CDR3 is CASTLRSTARDGYTF. The CDR3 bases are TGTGCCAGCACCCTTCGCAGTACGGCGCGTGATGGCTACACCTTC.

This clonotype was counted many times. This chain links TRBV6-1 with TRBJ1-2; 8 bases are shared with TRBD1. The CDR3 has 17 residues. CDR1 is MNHNS and CDR2 is SASEGT in the germline V gene. V was pared by 4 bases and J by 7 bases, with 17 bases of the junction left unmatched. The CDR3 nucleotides are TGTGCCAGCAGTGGGCGGACAGGGCTTCACACCTTTCCTGGCTACACCTTC. Translated: CASSGRTGLHTFPGYTF.

This chain joins TRBV20-1 and TRBJ2-5; TRBD2 agrees at 10 bases. The CDR3 has 15 residues. V lost 2 bases to trimming and J lost 1 base; unmatched junction nucleotides: 4. Germline-derived CDR1 and CDR2 are DFQATT and SNEGSKA (reference sequence). CDR3 sequence (DNA): TGCAGTGCTAGATGGGTAGCGGGGGGCCAAGAGACCCAGTACTTC. It codes for CSARWVAGGQETQYF.

At least ten counts were recorded for this clonotype. The chain joins TRBV5-1 to TRBJ2-7, with 10 nucleotides matching TRBD2. The length of the CDR3 is 17 residues. The trim removed 4 bases at V and 4 bases at J, leaving 14 bases unmatched. Germline lookup yields CDR1 SGHRS and CDR2 YFSETQ. The CDR3 DNA follows: TGCGCCAGCAGCGGGGGAGCGGGAGGGCCCTTAAGTTACGAGCAGTACTTC. Translation: CASSGGAGGPLSYEQYF.

This clonotype is a singleton in its sample. The chain recombines TRBV27 with TRBJ2-7, with D perhaps matching TRBD1 (5 bases). V lost 8 bases and J 6 bases, leaving 14 bases between the germline ends. The CDR3 contains 12 residues. CDR1 and CDR2 from the germline V gene are MNHEY and SMNVEV (reference sequence). Here the CDR3 DNA reads TGTGCCAGCGGCAGGGTGTTGTTCGAGCAGTACTTC. Translating it yields CASGRVLFEQYF.

This clonotype showed up many times. The chain is built from TRBV6-1 and TRBJ1-3; the D gene is possibly TRBD1 (5 bases). Germline V lookup: CDR1 MNHNS, CDR2 SASEGT. This CDR3 comprises 14 residues. V gave up 1 base and J gave up 4 bases, with 8 bases separating them. The CDR3: CASSEVGDGNTIYF. CDR3 DNA sequence: TGTGCCAGCAGTGAAGTTGGGGACGGAAACACCATATATTTT.

The chain links TRBV6-1 to TRBJ2-7; unclear D gene. Looked up from germline, CDR1 is MNHNS and CDR2 is SASEGT. CDR3 length equals 14 residues. V lost 2 bases, J lost 0 bases, and 8 bases lay in between. Written as DNA, the CDR3 is TGTGCCAGCAGTGAAAGGCAGGACTCCTACGAGCAGTACTTC. It translates to CASSERQDSYEQYF.

This clonotype was observed a handful of times. The rearrangement links TRBV20-1 to TRBJ2-2; 9 bases line up with TRBD1. The germline CDR1 and CDR2 sequences are DFQATT and SNEGSKA (reference sequence). With V trimmed by 4 bases and J by 5 bases, 11 bases remained unmatched. This CDR3 spans 16 amino acids. As DNA, the CDR3 is TGCAGTGCTAAAACAGCCGGGACAGGGCTGACCGGGGAGCTGTTTTTT. Residues: CSAKTAGTGLTGELFF.

This clonotype was seen repeatedly, ten times or more. The rearrangement joins TRBV7-9 to TRBJ2-7; 10 nucleotides match TRBD1. The CDR3 extends over 14 amino acids. J was trimmed by 3 bases and V by 5 bases; bases with no gene match: 4. Germline assignment: CDR1 SEHNR and CDR2 FQNEAQ (reference sequence). The CDR3 DNA sequence: TGTGCCAGCAGCACCTGGACAGGGGGCTACGAGCAGTACTTC. Translated, it gives CASSTWTGGYEQYF.

The rearrangement uses TRBV20-1 and TRBJ2-6; TRBD1 matches at 7 bases. The germline V gene has CDR1 DFQATT and CDR2 SNEGSKA (reference sequence). The J segment lost 11 bases and the V segment lost 3 bases, leaving 1 base of the junction unmatched. CDR3 length: 11 residues. The CDR3 reads CSARTGHVLTF. CDR3 DNA: TGCAGTGCTAGGACAGGGCACGTCCTGACTTTC.

The table lists this clonotype with many counts. The rearrangement links TRBV10-3 to TRBJ1-1; possible D gene TRBD1, 5 bases. V lost 11 bases and J lost 0, with 10 bases in between. This CDR3 is 12 amino acids long. Germline V gene lookup returns CDR1 ENHRY and CDR2 SYGVKD. CDR3 protein: CASQGMNTEAFF. In DNA form, the CDR3 reads TGTGCCTCCCAGGGTATGAACACTGAAGCTTTCTTT.

CDR3 bases: TGTGCCAGCAGGGCCTCTACAGGGCCGGGAGGCTACACCTTC. It is translated as CASRASTGPGGYTF. The chain has TRBV19 and TRBJ1-2, with D possibly being TRBD1 (6 bases). Germline V gives CDR1 LNHDA, CDR2 SQIVND (reference sequence). This CDR3 is built from 14 residues. The V and J ends lost 9 bases and 8 bases respectively, with 22 bases between them.

This clonotype was recorded at least ten times. V gene TRBV20-1 combines with J gene TRBJ2-7; D is possibly TRBD1 (6 bases). From germline, CDR1 is DFQATT and CDR2 SNEGSKA (reference sequence). The V end lost 5 bases, the J end lost 0 bases, and 8 bases lay between the germline ends. The CDR3 is 12 amino acids. The CDR3: CSASGHSYEQYF. CDR3 coding DNA: TGCAGTGCTTCGGGACACTCCTACGAGCAGTACTTC.

This clonotype was counted between two and nine times. This sequence joins TRBV29-1 and TRBJ2-2, with 11 positions matching TRBD1. Germline trimming cut 7 bases from V and 4 bases from J; bases unmatched to any gene: 5. The CDR3 covers 14 residues. The germline gives CDR1 SQVTM, CDR2 ANQGSEA. CDR3: CSGGQGAFTGELFF. The CDR3, as DNA: TGCAGCGGTGGACAGGGGGCGTTCACCGGGGAGCTGTTTTTT.